These T cell receptor beta chains were read from a single sample in a study of OX40 agonist ivuxolimab in advanced cancers. Repertoires were generated with immunoSEQ multiplex PCR, while TCRdb's copy carries only in-frame clones and drops some. In the table there are tens of thousands of clones, less than 90% of which are singletons. This material consisted of CD4+ or CD8+ T cells sorted from blood, taken in a trial of the OX40 agonist ivuxolimab. These receptors were taken from an adult with an advanced solid tumor such as melanoma, head and neck, liver or kidney cancer. The CDR3 runs from the conserved cysteine through the conserved F or W. The D gene is left open where the match is weak. Clone sizes are given selectively: once, few, many, or a class where the clone is expanded.

cdr3_length	clone_size	v_call	j_call	d_call	cdr3_aa	cdr3_nt
15	-	TRBV7-8	TRBJ1-2	TRBD1	CASSQPGQGVHGYTF	TGTGCCAGCAGCCAACCAGGACAGGGGGTTCATGGCTACACCTTC
16	-	TRBV9	TRBJ1-6	-	CASSVFGNRGDSPLHF	TGTGCCAGCAGCGTATTCGGGAATCGCGGCGATTCACCCCTCCACTTT
16	-	TRBV10-1	TRBJ2-2	TRBD2	CARSGPSGGGTGELFF	TGCGCCAGGAGTGGGCCTAGCGGGGGCGGTACCGGGGAGCTGTTTTTT
15	few	TRBV11-2	TRBJ2-3	-	CASSEQGPSTDTQYF	TGTGCCAGCAGCGAACAGGGACCTAGCACAGATACGCAGTATTTT
14	-	TRBV7-9	TRBJ1-1	TRBD1	CASSRQGQGTEAFF	TGTGCCAGCAGCCGACAGGGGCAGGGCACTGAAGCTTTCTTT
18	-	TRBV7-9	TRBJ1-6	-	CASSLDLWPTSINSPLHF	TGTGCCAGCAGCTTAGACCTTTGGCCGACCAGTATTAATTCACCCCTCCACTTT
15	-	TRBV7-9	TRBJ2-2	TRBD1	CASSTSGGGGGELFF	TGTGCCAGCAGCACCTCAGGGGGCGGTGGCGGGGAGCTGTTTTTT
14	-	TRBV7-3	TRBJ2-5	-	CASSIGGVQETQYF	TGTGCCAGCAGCATAGGGGGGGTTCAAGAGACCCAGTACTTC
16	-	TRBV5-4	TRBJ1-6	-	CASFRLGGGRNSPLHF	TGTGCCAGTTTCCGTTTAGGGGGAGGACGGAATTCACCCCTCCACTTT
13	-	TRBV6-1	TRBJ1-4	TRBD1	CATLGQDGEKLFF	TGTGCCACCCTAGGACAGGACGGTGAAAAACTGTTTTTT
13	few	TRBV7-2	TRBJ1-1	-	CASSLSQSTEAFF	TGTGCCAGCAGCTTAAGTCAATCCACTGAAGCTTTCTTT
15	-	TRBV27	TRBJ2-3	-	CASSFEGGITDTQYF	TGTGCCAGCAGTTTTGAAGGGGGGATTACAGATACGCAGTATTTT
14	-	TRBV5-1	TRBJ1-1	-	CASSLLSEGTEAFF	TGCGCCAGCAGCCTTCTTTCAGAGGGCACTGAAGCTTTCTTT
14	-	TRBV18	TRBJ2-7	-	CASSRETGSYEQYF	TGTGCCAGCTCAAGGGAAACAGGCTCCTACGAGCAGTACTTC
14	-	TRBV6-1	TRBJ2-1	TRBD1	CASSEQGASLTQFF	TGTGCCAGCAGTGAACAGGGGGCTTCCCTTACTCAGTTCTTC
15	-	TRBV7-6	TRBJ2-3	-	CASTPLSFGTDTQYF	TGTGCCAGCACCCCCCTTAGTTTTGGCACAGATACGCAGTATTTT
13	-	TRBV4-1	TRBJ1-2	-	CASSQENGLGYTF	TGCGCCAGCAGCCAGGAAAACGGGCTTGGCTACACCTTC
15	-	TRBV28	TRBJ1-5	-	CASSFQLRPNQPQHF	TGTGCCAGCAGTTTCCAGCTCAGGCCGAATCAGCCCCAGCATTTT
15	-	TRBV4-3	TRBJ1-2	TRBD1	CASSQETGGAGGYTF	TGCGCCAGCAGCCAAGAGACAGGGGGCGCAGGGGGCTACACCTTC
16	-	TRBV6-1	TRBJ1-5	-	CASSQEGVGAAQPQHF	TGTGCCAGCAGTCAAGAGGGGGTGGGGGCAGCGCAGCCCCAGCATTTT
12	-	TRBV29-1	TRBJ1-1	-	CSVYREITEAFF	TGCAGCGTATACAGGGAGATCACTGAAGCTTTCTTT
14	-	TRBV28	TRBJ2-5	-	CASSSPDRQETQYF	TGTGCCAGCAGTTCCCCCGACAGACAAGAGACCCAGTACTTC
13	-	TRBV21-1	TRBJ2-3	-	CASSKDQGDTQYF	TGTGCCAGCAGCAAGGACCAGGGGGATACGCAGTATTTT
15	few	TRBV19	TRBJ2-7	-	CASSIEKGMSYEQYF	TGTGCCAGTAGTATCGAGAAAGGGATGTCCTACGAGCAGTACTTC
14	few	TRBV4-1	TRBJ2-7	-	CASSQVPRDYEQYF	TGCGCCAGCAGCCAAGTCCCCAGGGATTACGAGCAGTACTTC
13	few	TRBV6-5	TRBJ2-7	-	CASSYSPRAEQYF	TGTGCCAGCAGTTACTCGCCCCGGGCGGAGCAGTACTTC
16	-	TRBV19	TRBJ1-6	TRBD1	CASGSFKQGNNSPLHF	TGTGCCAGTGGGTCCTTTAAACAGGGGAATAATTCACCCCTCCACTTT
14	-	TRBV29-1	TRBJ2-1	-	CSAKAGGGYNEQFF	TGCAGCGCTAAAGCCGGGGGTGGCTACAATGAGCAGTTCTTC
13	-	TRBV27	TRBJ1-2	TRBD1	CASTRTGGYGYTF	TGTGCCAGCACCCGGACAGGCGGCTATGGCTACACCTTC
15	-	TRBV11-1	TRBJ2-2	TRBD1	CASSFTGGLTGELFF	TGTGCCAGCAGCTTTACAGGGGGCTTAACCGGGGAGCTGTTTTTT
15	-	TRBV18	TRBJ2-2	TRBD1	CASSDRGRNTGELFF	TGTGCCAGCTCGGACAGGGGCCGGAACACCGGGGAGCTGTTTTTT
18	-	TRBV7-9	TRBJ1-5	-	CASSRGGLRRGGHQPQHF	TGTGCCAGCAGCCGCGGTGGCCTTAGGAGGGGAGGGCATCAGCCCCAGCATTTT
15	-	TRBV11-3	TRBJ2-6	TRBD1	CASSGQGSGANVLTF	TGTGCCAGCAGCGGACAGGGCTCTGGGGCCAACGTCCTGACTTTC
15	-	TRBV19	TRBJ2-2	-	CASSKGAENTGELFF	TGTGCCAGTAGTAAGGGAGCAGAGAACACCGGGGAGCTGTTTTTT
16	-	TRBV21-1	TRBJ2-5	-	CASSKARTGGQETQYF	TGTGCCAGCAGCAAAGCCCGGACAGGAGGACAAGAGACCCAGTACTTC
16	-	TRBV19	TRBJ2-3	-	CASSIGRGRDTDTQYF	TGTGCCAGTAGTATAGGTCGCGGCCGAGACACAGATACGCAGTATTTT
13	-	TRBV7-3	TRBJ2-3	-	CARSDGGADTQYF	TGTGCCAGGTCGGACGGAGGTGCTGATACGCAGTATTTT
13	once	TRBV2	TRBJ2-7	TRBD2	CASRIREDGEQYF	TGTGCCAGCAGAATCCGGGAGGATGGGGAGCAGTACTTC
16	few	TRBV7-2	TRBJ2-7	TRBD1	CASSLGPGQGAHEQYF	TGTGCCAGCAGCTTGGGCCCGGGACAGGGGGCCCACGAGCAGTACTTC
13	-	TRBV27	TRBJ1-1	-	CASSFQGGAEAFF	TGTGCCAGCAGTTTCCAAGGGGGTGCTGAAGCTTTCTTT
15	-	TRBV11-3	TRBJ1-2	TRBD1	CASTTEGQGTYGYTF	TGTGCCAGCACCACCGAAGGACAGGGAACCTACGGCTACACCTTC